This T cell receptor (beta chain) originates from a study of blood T cell repertoires in COVID-19. Whole-study context: Donors in the United States, Italy and Spain gave samples during acute or convalescent COVID-19. PBMCs, B-cell-depleted T cells, or T cells were the source of the cDNA or gDNA that made up the material.

Source study methods: Reference gene primer amplification in the assay estimated nucleated cell counts. Clones were sequenced by immunoSEQ multiplex PCR, and TCRdb holds only the in-frame ones, with some missing. The DNA was the basis for D and trimming; V, J and clone size are from that table. The table shows over 450,000 clones, with about 88% occurring only once. Seattle patient enrollment occurred during active infection, with longitudinal follow-up thereafter. From germline, CDR1 is MDHEN and CDR2 SYDVKM. With 6 bases removed from V and 6 bases from J, the gap between germline ends came to 9 bases. The CDR3 loop spans 12 amino acids.

The chain links TRBV28 to TRBJ2-1; TRBD1 might be the D (6 bases). Sequenced input: peripheral blood. This receptor was obtained from a woman in her 50s with COVID-19, enrolled during active disease. In DNA form, the CDR3 reads TGTGCCAGCAGCAGGGGACCCAATGAGCAGTTCTTC. It encodes CASSRGPNEQFF. The full variable domain, its missing parts supplied by reference TRBV28 and TRBJ2-1, is DVKVTQSSRYLVKRTGEKVFLECVQDMDHENMFWYRQDPGLGLRLIYFSYDVKMKEKGDIPEGYSVSREKKERFSLILESASTNQTSMYLCASSRGPNEQFFGPGTRLTVL.